Each of the 10 T cell receptor beta chains below was sequenced from the same sample in a study of T cell responses to AZD1222 COVID-19 vaccine. Only in-frame clones appear in the TCRdb table, and some are missing; sequencing was by immunoSEQ multiplex PCR. Found here are roughly 100,000 clones, 84% of them singletons; the top ten hold about 17%. The starting material was peripheral blood, obtained on day 0 of AZD1222 vaccination. All receptors come from an adult in good health.

The chain employs TRBV4-3 and TRBJ1-4, with D hard to call. The germline gives CDR1 LGHNA, CDR2 YSLEER. The CDR3 runs 17 residues. The V gene lost 2 bases and the J gene lost 2 bases, with 15 bases spanning the gap. In DNA, the CDR3 is TGCGCCAGCAGCCAAACCACACCGGCCCGGACTAATGAAAAACTGTTTTTT. As protein: CASSQTTPARTNEKLFF.

The chain recombines TRBV28 with TRBJ2-5, with 9 bases aligning to TRBD1. The germline CDR1 and CDR2 sequences are MDHEN and SYDVKM. V lost 2 bases and J lost 9; bases outside the gene matches: 13. This CDR3 contains 16 residues. The CDR3 DNA sequence: TGTGCCAGCAGTTTAGGGGGACAGGGTCGGGAAGGGGCCCAGTACTTC. It specifies CASSLGGQGREGAQYF.

The chain combines TRBV24-1 with TRBJ2-5; D perhaps matches TRBD2 (7 bases). The germline V gene encodes CDR1 KGHDR and CDR2 SFDVKD. The CDR3 is 13 residues long. V was cut by 5 bases and J by 5 bases, with 11 bases left in between. The DNA for the CDR3 is TGTGCCACCAGTGCGGGGGGCCGGGAGACCCAGTACTTC. Translated: CATSAGGRETQYF.

The J gene is TRBJ2-2, the V gene TRBV18, with D possibly matching TRBD1 (5 bases). Trimming stripped 6 bases from V and 0 bases from J, with 8 bases between. The CDR3 is made up of 14 amino acids. In germline, CDR1 is KGHSH, CDR2 LQKENI. The CDR3 DNA reads TGTGCCAGCTCCGAAGGGGCGAACACCGGGGAGCTGTTTTTT. Amino acid sequence: CASSEGANTGELFF.

The genes are TRBV7-2 and TRBJ1-1; 9 bases line up with TRBD1. Germline loops: CDR1 SGHTA, CDR2 FQGNSA. This CDR3 is 13 amino acids long. J was trimmed by 6 bases and V by 3 bases; bases with no gene match: 2. The CDR3 protein is CASSLGQGAEAFF. The CDR3 DNA is TGTGCCAGCAGCTTGGGACAGGGAGCTGAAGCTTTCTTT.

The CDR3 here is CASTLRGGAGDTQYF. CDR3 nucleotides: TGTGCCAGCACGCTACGCGGGGGGGCCGGCGATACGCAGTATTTT. The V and J genes are TRBV6-6 and TRBJ2-3, with 9 bases identical to TRBD2. The V and J ends lost 7 bases and 6 bases, in that order; junction bases with no gene match: 11. CDR1 is MNHNY, CDR2 SVGAGI, per germline (reference sequence). CDR3 length equals 15 residues.

V is TRBV3-1 (or the pseudogene TRBV3-2) and J is TRBJ2-1; the D gene is possibly TRBD2 (5 bases). Trimming left V 3 bases short and J 1 base short, with 13 bases between. The CDR3 has 16 amino acids. Looked up from germline, CDR1 is LGHDT and CDR2 is YNNKEL (reference sequence). CDR3 sequence (DNA): TGTGCCAGCAGCCACAGAACGGGATTTTCCTACAATGAGCAGTTCTTC. Encoded protein: CASSHRTGFSYNEQFF.

Concerning this clone itself: One junction end does not reproduce the germline sequence, and a read error may be involved. The V call is TRBV3-1 (or the pseudogene TRBV3-2), the J call TRBJ1-5; unclear D gene. Germline CDR1 LGHDT, CDR2 YNNKEL (reference sequence). This CDR3 has 12 residues. The CDR3 loop reads CASSQKRGPLHF. For the CDR3, the DNA is TGTGCCAGCAGCCAAAAAAGAGGGCCCCTGCATTTT.

The rearrangement joins TRBV6-5 to TRBJ2-4, with a possible D match to TRBD2 (7 bases). CDR3 size: 15 residues. Germline V CDR1 and CDR2: MNHEY, SVGAGI. The germline V and J ends were trimmed by 6 bases and 5 bases, with 17 bases remaining between them. As DNA, the CDR3 is TGTGCCAGCAGCTCGGGGAGCGGGACACAAAACATTCAGTACTTC. Its protein product is CASSSGSGTQNIQYF.

This sequence joins TRBV27 and TRBJ2-6, with D unclear. The V end lost 4 bases, the J end lost 0 bases, and 4 bases lay between the germline ends. The CDR3 spans 14 residues. Germline V CDR1 and CDR2: MNHEY, SMNVEV (reference sequence). The CDR3 DNA is TGTGCCAGCAGTTGGGACTCTGGGGCCAACGTCCTGACTTTC. Amino acid sequence: CASSWDSGANVLTF.